Reported below is one T cell receptor (beta chain). Its target antigen remains unknown. No qualities accompany the bases; no much larger clone lies one base away. The record originates from a study of beta chain features in type 1 diabetes (dated by TCRdb to 2017 to 2018). Regarding the study in general: Patients and healthy donors did not differ in mean age, gender distribution, total cell number or subset yield. The study compared the TCRB repertoires of sorted circulating CD4+ T cell subsets in recently diagnosed type 1 diabetes patients with those in matched healthy donors. A total of 85 million to 140 million sorted cells were examined across all samples, and a strong correlation was observed between cell number per subset and RNA yield. Naive and central memory subsets were obtained from all 30 or so donors, but regulatory and stem cell-like memory subsets were isolated from only 8 patients and roughly 8 healthy donors.

The High Capacity cDNA Reverse Transcription Kit was used to reverse transcribe all of the isolated RNA, meaning that expressed TCRB transcripts were what got sequenced. Deep immunoSEQ sequencing was performed on naive, central memory and regulatory T cell samples, with an average of about 3.6 million total reads per sample. Sorted cells were lysed in RLT buffer, and RNA was extracted using DNase-treated RNeasy Micro or Mini kits according to cell number. To prevent cross-contamination, every cell subset was processed on its own, while patient and healthy donor samples were processed together. Using the immunoSEQ multiplex PCR, TCRB sequences were amplified from cDNA into 87-bp fragments spanning the CDR3 region. The amplicons were sequenced using the Illumina HiSeq platform. Under the source paper's analysis protocol: PCR bias was corrected computationally using synthetic template baselines, and reads within Hamming distance 2 were collapsed, with unmergeable singletons discarded. Reads were aligned to IMGT to assign V, D and J genes, CDR3 length, and insertions or deletions at six rearrangement sites. Clonotype counts were normalized to sorted cell number within each subset before computing true diversity and Gini coefficients with the tcR R package. The overlap coefficient, calculated on TCRB nucleotide sequences, was used to quantify repertoire sharing. Entries here come from immuneACCESS through TCRdb and include only in-frame sequences with V and J called. Some clones fail to appear in such tables; in the studies checked, an unresolved V gene covers under half of the shortfall, and the cause of the remainder is unknown. The DNA was the basis for D and trimming; V, J and clone size are from that table. This sample comprises 40,000 or so clones, around 70% of them detected only once. The ten most abundant clones make up roughly 2.2% of the sample.

General findings and caveats noted by the study authors: Sequencing cDNA rather than genomic DNA could over-represent highly expressing activated cells, although activation and CD3 levels did not differ between groups. Naive, central memory and regulatory TCRB repertoires appeared to be more alike among patients than among healthy donors. At VDJ recombination sites, patients with type 1 diabetes made fewer insertions and deleted more nucleotides, a pattern implying thymic rearrangement abnormalities. Because small numbers of individuals were included in the HLA sub-analyses, any influence of HLA type on TCRB rearrangement was left unresolved. A moderate but significant shortening of TCRB CDR3 length was observed in type 1 diabetes patients in all four CD4+ subsets. PCR may preferentially amplify shorter templates, but because patient and control samples were amplified and corrected together, any resulting skew would affect both groups equally.

Taken from the germline V gene, the CDR1 and CDR2 loops are SQVTM and ANQGSEA. The germline V and J ends show losses of 7 bases and 5 bases respectively, and no gene match explains 15 bases of the junction. Measured from the cysteine to the phenylalanine, the CDR3 is 16 residues long. CDR3 DNA is the only sequence kept; it has 48 bases, read in frame from the first base. A single peripheral blood draw of around 100 mL on average was collected from each donor into heparinised tubes. Naive, central memory, regulatory and stem cell-like memory CD4+ T cells were sorted on a BD FACSAria II using a panel including CD45RO, CCR7, CD25, CD127, CD95 and CD27. All sorted populations exceeded 95% purity. PBMCs were separated immediately by Lymphoprep density gradient centrifugation and were stained directly, without being cultured. So that batch effects would be minimized, each experiment stained and sorted samples in pairs, pairing one healthy donor with one patient.

The chain is made from TRBV29-1 and TRBJ1-1, with 11 bases aligning to TRBD1. The specimen sequenced was Tregs from blood. The sample's cell subset or site, from its label and the paper: regulatory CD4+ T cells. The source of this sequence is a woman between 18 and 29 years old with type 1 diabetes. CDR3 protein: CSALGRWDRGGTEAFF. The nucleotide sequence reads TGCAGCGCACTAGGGCGGTGGGACAGGGGGGGAACTGAAGCTTTCTTT.